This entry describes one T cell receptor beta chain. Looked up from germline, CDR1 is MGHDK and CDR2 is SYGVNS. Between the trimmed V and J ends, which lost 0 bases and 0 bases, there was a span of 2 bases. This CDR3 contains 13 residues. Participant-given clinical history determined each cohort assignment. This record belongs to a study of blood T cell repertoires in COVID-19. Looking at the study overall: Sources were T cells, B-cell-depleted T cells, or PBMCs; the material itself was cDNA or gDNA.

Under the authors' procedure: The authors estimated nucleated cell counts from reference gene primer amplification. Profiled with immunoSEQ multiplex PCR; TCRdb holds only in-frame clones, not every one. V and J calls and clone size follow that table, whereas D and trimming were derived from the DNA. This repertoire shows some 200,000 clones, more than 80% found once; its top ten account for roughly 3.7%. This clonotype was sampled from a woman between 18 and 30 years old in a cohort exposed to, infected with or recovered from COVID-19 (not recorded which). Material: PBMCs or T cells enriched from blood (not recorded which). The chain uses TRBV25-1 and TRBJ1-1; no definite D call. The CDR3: CASSEYLNTEAFF. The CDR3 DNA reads TGTGCCAGCAGTGAATACTTGAACACTGAAGCTTTCTTT.